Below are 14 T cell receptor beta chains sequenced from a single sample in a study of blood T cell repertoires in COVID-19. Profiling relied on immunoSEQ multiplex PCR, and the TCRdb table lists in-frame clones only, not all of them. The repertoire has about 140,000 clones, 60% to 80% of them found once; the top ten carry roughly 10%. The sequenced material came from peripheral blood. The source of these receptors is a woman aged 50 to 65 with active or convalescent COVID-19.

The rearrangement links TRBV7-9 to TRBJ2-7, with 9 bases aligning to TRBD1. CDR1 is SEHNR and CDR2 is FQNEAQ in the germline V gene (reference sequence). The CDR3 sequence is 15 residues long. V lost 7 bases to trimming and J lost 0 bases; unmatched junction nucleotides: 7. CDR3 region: CASTRGTGNSYEQYF. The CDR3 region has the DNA TGTGCCAGCACACGGGGGACAGGGAACTCCTACGAGCAGTACTTC. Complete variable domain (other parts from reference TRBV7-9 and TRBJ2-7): DTGVSQNPRHKITKRGQNVTFRCDPISEHNRLYWYRQTLGQGPEFLTYFQNEAQLEKSRLLSDRFSAERPKGSFSTLEIQRTEQGDSAMYLCASTRGTGNSYEQYFGPGTRLTVT.

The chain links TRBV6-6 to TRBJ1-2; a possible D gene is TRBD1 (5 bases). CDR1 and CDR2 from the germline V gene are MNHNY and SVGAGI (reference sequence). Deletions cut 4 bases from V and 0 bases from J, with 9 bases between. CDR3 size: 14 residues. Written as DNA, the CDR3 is TGTGCCAGCAGTTCGTCAGGGACTAACTATGGCTACACCTTC. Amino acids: CASSSSGTNYGYTF.

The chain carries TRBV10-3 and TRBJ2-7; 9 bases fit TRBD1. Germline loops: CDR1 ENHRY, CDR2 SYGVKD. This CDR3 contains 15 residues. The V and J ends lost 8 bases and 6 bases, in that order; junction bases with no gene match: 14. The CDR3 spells CAILEPGQGFGEQYF. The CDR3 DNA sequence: TGTGCCATCCTTGAGCCGGGACAGGGTTTCGGCGAGCAGTACTTC.

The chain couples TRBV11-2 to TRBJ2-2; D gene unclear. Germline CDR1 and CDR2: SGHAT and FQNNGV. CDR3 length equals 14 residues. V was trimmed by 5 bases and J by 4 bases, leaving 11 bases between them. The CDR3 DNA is TGTGCCAGCAGCCGAGACATGGCCACCGGGGAGCTGTTTTTT. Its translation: CASSRDMATGELFF.

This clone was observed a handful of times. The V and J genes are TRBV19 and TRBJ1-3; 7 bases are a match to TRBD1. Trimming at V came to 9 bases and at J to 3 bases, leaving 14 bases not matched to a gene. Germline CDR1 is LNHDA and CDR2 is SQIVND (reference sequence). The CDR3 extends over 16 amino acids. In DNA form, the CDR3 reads TGTGCCAGCCAGACAGGGCCGGAGCTGATTGGAAACACCATATATTTT. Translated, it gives CASQTGPELIGNTIYF. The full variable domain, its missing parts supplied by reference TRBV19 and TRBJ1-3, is DGGITQSPKYLFRKEGQNVTLSCEQNLNHDAMYWYRQDPGQGLRLIYYSQIVNDFQKGDIAEGYSVSREKKESFPLTVTSAQKNPTAFYLCASQTGPELIGNTIYFGEGSWLTVV.

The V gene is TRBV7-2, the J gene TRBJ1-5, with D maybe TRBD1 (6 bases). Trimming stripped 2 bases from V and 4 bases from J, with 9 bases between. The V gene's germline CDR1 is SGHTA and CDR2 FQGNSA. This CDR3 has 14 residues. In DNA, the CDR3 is TGTGCCAGCAGCTTAATGGGACAAAATCAGCCCCAGCATTTT. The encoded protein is CASSLMGQNQPQHF.

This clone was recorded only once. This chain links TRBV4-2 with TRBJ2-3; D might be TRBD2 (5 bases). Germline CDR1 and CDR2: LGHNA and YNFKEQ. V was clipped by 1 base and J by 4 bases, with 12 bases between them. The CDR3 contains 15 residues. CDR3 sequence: CASSQAGVGADTQYF. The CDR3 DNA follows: TGTGCCAGCAGCCAAGCCGGGGTAGGTGCAGATACGCAGTATTTT.

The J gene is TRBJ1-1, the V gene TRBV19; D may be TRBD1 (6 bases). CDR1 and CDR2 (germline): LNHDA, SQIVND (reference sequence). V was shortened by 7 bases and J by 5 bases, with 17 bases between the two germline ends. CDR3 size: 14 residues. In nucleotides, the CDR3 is TGTGCCAGTACCTCGGGGGGGCTGGGGACTGAAGCTTTCTTT. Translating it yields CASTSGGLGTEAFF.

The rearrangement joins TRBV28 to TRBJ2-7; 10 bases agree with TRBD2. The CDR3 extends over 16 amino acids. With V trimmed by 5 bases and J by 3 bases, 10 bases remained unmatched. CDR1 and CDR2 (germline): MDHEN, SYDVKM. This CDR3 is CASSPRSGRALYEQYF. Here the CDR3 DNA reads TGTGCCAGCAGTCCACGAAGCGGGAGGGCACTCTACGAGCAGTACTTC.

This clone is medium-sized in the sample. The CDR3 region has the DNA TGTGCCAGCAGCCTTCAAATGAACACTGAAGCTTTCTTT. This gives the protein CASSLQMNTEAFF. The chain has TRBV14 and TRBJ1-1; D remains unclear. The CDR3 is 13 residues long. V lost 4 bases to trimming and J lost 0 bases, with 6 bases between them. In germline, CDR1 is SGHDN, CDR2 FVKESK.

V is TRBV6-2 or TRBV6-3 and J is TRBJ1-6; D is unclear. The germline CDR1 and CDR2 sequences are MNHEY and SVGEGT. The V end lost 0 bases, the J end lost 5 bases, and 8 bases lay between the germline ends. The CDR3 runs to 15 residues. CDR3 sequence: CASSYSKRDNSPLHF. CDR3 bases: TGTGCCAGCAGTTACTCGAAACGAGATAATTCACCCCTCCACTTT.

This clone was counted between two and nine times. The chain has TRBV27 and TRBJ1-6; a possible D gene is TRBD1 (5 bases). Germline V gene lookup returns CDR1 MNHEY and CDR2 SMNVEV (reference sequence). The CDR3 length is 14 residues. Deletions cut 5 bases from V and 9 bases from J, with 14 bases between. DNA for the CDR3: TGTGCCAGCAGTACCCGGGACTTTTCTTCACCCCTCCACTTT. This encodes CASSTRDFSSPLHF.

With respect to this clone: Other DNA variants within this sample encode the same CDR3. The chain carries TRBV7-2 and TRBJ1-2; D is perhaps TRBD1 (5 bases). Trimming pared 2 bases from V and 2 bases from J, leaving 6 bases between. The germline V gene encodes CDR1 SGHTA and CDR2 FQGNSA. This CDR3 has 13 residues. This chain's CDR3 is CASSLQGNYGYTF. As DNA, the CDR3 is TGTGCCAGCAGCTTACAGGGCAACTATGGCTACACCTTC.

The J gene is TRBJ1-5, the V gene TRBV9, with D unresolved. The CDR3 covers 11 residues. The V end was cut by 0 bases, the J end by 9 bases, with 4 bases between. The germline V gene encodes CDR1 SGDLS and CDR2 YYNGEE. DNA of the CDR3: TGTGCCAGCAGCGTAGACTTGCCCCAGCATTTT. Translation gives CASSVDLPQHF.